The 23 T cell receptor beta chains in this list originate from one sample, sequenced in a study of T cell changes during pregnancy in multiple sclerosis. Profiling relied on immunoSEQ multiplex PCR, and the TCRdb table lists in-frame clones only, not all of them. This table holds 41,000 or so clones, 80% to 90% found once. The sequences come from CD4+ T cells from peripheral blood mononuclear cells, collected in the first trimester of pregnancy. Source of these receptors: a female donor with multiple sclerosis, enrolled in a pregnancy study.

V gene TRBV5-4 combines with J gene TRBJ2-5, with 10 bases fitting TRBD2. V gave up 0 bases and J gave up 5 bases; unmatched junction bases: 10. The CDR3 runs to 17 residues. CDR1 and CDR2 from the germline V gene are SGHNT and YYREEE (reference sequence). The CDR3 coding sequence is TGTGCCAGCAGCTTGGGCTCCCTAGCGGGAGTTCTCGAGACCCAGTACTTC. It encodes CASSLGSLAGVLETQYF.

The chain has TRBV7-2 and TRBJ2-1; TRBD2 might be the D (6 bases). The V gene's germline CDR1 is SGHTA and CDR2 FQGNSA. V gave up 2 bases and J gave up 0 bases, with 17 bases separating them. The CDR3 spans 18 residues. The CDR3 reads CASSLQVPGLHSYNEQFF. The CDR3 DNA sequence: TGTGCCAGCAGCTTACAGGTTCCCGGACTACACTCCTACAATGAGCAGTTCTTC.

The chain combines TRBV19 with TRBJ2-1; no clear D. The CDR3 runs to 16 residues. V was pared by 3 bases and J by 5 bases, with 17 bases between. From germline, CDR1 is LNHDA and CDR2 SQIVND (reference sequence). This chain's CDR3 is CASSIFGQTLNNEQFF. CDR3 coding DNA: TGTGCCAGTAGTATCTTTGGGCAAACACTGAACAATGAGCAGTTCTTC. The full variable domain, in which reference TRBV19 and TRBJ2-1 provide the parts outside the CDR3, is DGGITQSPKYLFRKEGQNVTLSCEQNLNHDAMYWYRQDPGQGLRLIYYSQIVNDFQKGDIAEGYSVSREKKESFPLTVTSAQKNPTAFYLCASSIFGQTLNNEQFFGPGTRLTVL.

This chain links TRBV18 with TRBJ2-7; 10 bases are a match to TRBD1. This CDR3 spans 13 amino acids. J was trimmed by 6 bases and V by 3 bases; bases with no gene match: 2. Germline CDR1 is KGHSH and CDR2 is LQKENI. DNA of the CDR3: TGTGCCAGCTCACCTGGACAGGGGGGCGAGCAGTACTTC. Protein product: CASSPGQGGEQYF.

This sequence joins TRBV5-1 and TRBJ1-2; possibly TRBD1 for D (6 bases). The CDR3 is 16 residues long. The germline V gene encodes CDR1 SGHRS and CDR2 YFSETQ. Trimming left V 4 bases short and J 0 bases short, with 16 bases between. Written as DNA, the CDR3 is TGCGCCAGCAGCCCGAGGACAGATATAGCTAACTATGGCTACACCTTC. Protein: CASSPRTDIANYGYTF.

This chain joins TRBV30 and TRBJ1-2, with a tentative D call TRBD1 (5 bases). Germline V CDR1 and CDR2: GTSNPN, SVGIG (reference sequence). The CDR3 runs to 13 residues. V lost 5 bases, J lost 8 bases, and 18 bases lay in between. CDR3 nucleotide sequence: TGTGCCTGGCAAAATCAGGGTTTCTCGGGCTACACCTTC. This encodes CAWQNQGFSGYTF.

This chain uses TRBV30 with TRBJ2-5; D gene uncertain. Germline values: CDR1 GTSNPN, CDR2 SVGIG (reference sequence). V was clipped by 0 bases and J by 4 bases, with 9 bases between them. The length of the CDR3 is 13 residues. The CDR3 nucleotides read TGTGCCTGGAGTGTTATGTCCGGAGAGACCCAGTACTTC. Its protein product is CAWSVMSGETQYF.

The chain has TRBV7-2 and TRBJ2-1; 7 nucleotides align to TRBD2. This CDR3 has 15 residues. J lost 7 bases, V lost 5 bases, and 11 bases had no gene match. CDR1 is SGHTA and CDR2 is FQGNSA in the germline V gene. The CDR3 region has the DNA TGTGCCAGCAGCCTGGGACTACCAGCTACTAATGAGCAGTTCTTC. Protein sequence: CASSLGLPATNEQFF. The full variable domain, rest sourced from reference TRBV7-2 and TRBJ2-1, is GAGVSQSPSNKVTEKGKDVELRCDPISGHTALYWYRQSLGQGLEFLIYFQGNSAPDKSGLPSDRFSAERTGGSVSTLTIQRTQQEDSAVYLCASSLGLPATNEQFFGPGTRLTVL.

J is TRBJ2-5 and V is TRBV10-3, with 12 bases fitting TRBD2. The trim removed 7 bases at V and 1 base at J, leaving 4 bases unmatched. This CDR3 contains 15 residues. CDR1 is ENHRY, CDR2 SYGVKD, per germline. The CDR3 loop is CAIKGLAGTQETQYF. Written as DNA, the CDR3 is TGTGCCATCAAAGGACTAGCGGGGACCCAAGAGACCCAGTACTTC.

The chain carries TRBV7-2 and TRBJ2-1; the D is unclear. The CDR3 sequence is 12 residues long. Germline lookup yields CDR1 SGHTA and CDR2 FQGNSA. The V and J ends lost 5 bases and 1 base respectively, with 3 bases between them. CDR3 residues: CASSASYNEQFF. The CDR3 DNA reads as TGTGCCAGCAGCGCGTCCTACAATGAGCAGTTCTTC.

The chain is built from TRBV28 and TRBJ2-6; 9 nucleotides align to TRBD1. The CDR3 runs 18 residues. Unmatched junction bases numbered 6, after V lost 3 bases and J lost 0 bases. Looked up from germline, CDR1 is MDHEN and CDR2 is SYDVKM. The CDR3 DNA is TGTGCCAGCAGTTTGGGTGGGACAGGGTTCTCTGGGGCCAACGTCCTGACTTTC. The encoded protein is CASSLGGTGFSGANVLTF.

J is TRBJ2-3 and V is TRBV5-6; 8 bases match TRBD2. This CDR3 contains 15 residues. V lost 4 bases, J lost 3 bases, and 7 bases stayed unmatched. Germline loops: CDR1 SGHDT, CDR2 YYEEEE. This chain's CDR3 is CASSPGLAGTDTQYF. The DNA for the CDR3 is TGTGCCAGCAGCCCTGGACTAGCAGGAACAGATACGCAGTATTTT.

This sequence joins TRBV5-6 and TRBJ2-3, with D unclear. This CDR3 region has 14 residues. Trimming left V 2 bases short and J 3 bases short, with 10 bases between. CDR1 and CDR2 (germline): SGHDT, YYEEEE. The CDR3 sequence is CASSLEKLTDTQYF. CDR3 in DNA: TGTGCCAGCAGCTTAGAGAAGCTGACAGATACGCAGTATTTT.

V and J are TRBV7-2 and TRBJ2-7; TRBD2 matches 8 bases. Germline lookup yields CDR1 SGHTA and CDR2 FQGNSA. The CDR3 is made up of 15 amino acids. The trim removed 6 bases at V and 2 bases at J, leaving 9 bases unmatched. CDR3 nucleotides: TGTGCCAGCAGTTCTCAGAGCGGGAGAGCCTACGAGCAGTACTTC. As protein: CASSSQSGRAYEQYF. Full variable domain (missing parts from reference TRBV7-2 and TRBJ2-7): GAGVSQSPSNKVTEKGKDVELRCDPISGHTALYWYRQSLGQGLEFLIYFQGNSAPDKSGLPSDRFSAERTGGSVSTLTIQRTQQEDSAVYLCASSSQSGRAYEQYFGPGTRLTVT.

The chain recombines TRBV19 with TRBJ2-1; 8 nucleotides align to TRBD2. The CDR3 contains 16 residues. The V and J ends lost 7 bases and 3 bases, in that order; junction bases with no gene match: 11. Germline V gene lookup returns CDR1 LNHDA and CDR2 SQIVND (reference sequence). The CDR3 region is CASKRGAGGSYNEQFF. The CDR3 DNA reads TGTGCCAGTAAAAGAGGGGCGGGAGGAAGCTACAATGAGCAGTTCTTC.

The V gene is TRBV7-2, the J gene TRBJ2-3, with TRBD2 identical over 15 bases. CDR3 length: 17 amino acids. The germline gives CDR1 SGHTA, CDR2 FQGNSA. Germline trimming cut 5 bases from V and 4 bases from J; bases unmatched to any gene: 7. The CDR3 bases are TGTGCCAGCAGCCCACCGGGACTAGCGGGAGGTGCAGATACGCAGTATTTT. It translates to CASSPPGLAGGADTQYF.

The chain combines TRBV27 with TRBJ1-4; D possibly corresponds to TRBD1 (5 bases). The germline gives CDR1 MNHEY, CDR2 SMNVEV (reference sequence). The V end was cut by 6 bases, the J end by 4 bases, with 12 bases between. The CDR3 has 14 residues. The CDR3 is CASRTQVNNEKLFF. For the CDR3, the DNA is TGTGCCAGCAGGACACAGGTTAATAATGAAAAACTGTTTTTT.

This clone was seen a handful of times. The chain employs TRBV5-1 and TRBJ1-2; TRBD1 matches 7 bases. The CDR3 has 14 residues. Germline V CDR1 and CDR2: SGHRS, YFSETQ. The V and J ends lost 0 bases and 6 bases, in that order; junction bases with no gene match: 5. CDR3 DNA: TGCGCCAGCAGCTTGGACAGGGGCTTGGATGGCTACACCTTC. Residues: CASSLDRGLDGYTF.

In this sample, this clone turned up once. The chain is built from TRBV27 and TRBJ2-7, with D possibly TRBD1 on 6 matching bases. Trimming left V 6 bases short and J 3 bases short, with 18 bases between. Germline V gene sequence: CDR1 MNHEY, CDR2 SMNVEV (reference sequence). The CDR3 loop spans 15 amino acids. The CDR3 DNA is TGTGCCAGCAGCCAATATGCGACAGGTTTCTACGAGCAGTACTTC. This sequence encodes CASSQYATGFYEQYF.

The chain recombines TRBV6-1 with TRBJ2-1; maybe TRBD2 (6 bases). The CDR3 is 14 amino acids. Per germline, CDR1 MNHNS and CDR2 SASEGT. V dropped 6 bases and J dropped 2 bases, with 11 bases sitting between them. As DNA, the CDR3 is TGTGCCAGCAGCGGGCGGGGTCCCTACAATGAGCAGTTCTTC. This sequence encodes CASSGRGPYNEQFF.

The J gene is TRBJ2-1, the V gene TRBV7-2, with 7 bases identical to TRBD2. The junction had 1 base not matched to a gene; V was cut back by 0 bases and J by 5 bases. The CDR3 covers 14 residues. CDR1 and CDR2 (germline): SGHTA, FQGNSA. CDR3 coding DNA: TGTGCCAGCAGCTTAGCGGGAGGGAACAATGAGCAGTTCTTC. Translation gives CASSLAGGNNEQFF.

The chain employs TRBV7-9 and TRBJ2-3, with a weak D call TRBD1 (6 bases). The CDR3 length is 17 residues. The V gene's germline CDR1 is SEHNR and CDR2 FQNEAQ (reference sequence). Deletions cut 2 bases from V and 1 base from J, with 16 bases between. The CDR3 nucleotides are TGTGCCAGCAGCTTATCCCCACCGGGACACCGCACAGATACGCAGTATTTT. Translating it yields CASSLSPPGHRTDTQYF.

J is TRBJ2-1 and V is TRBV5-4, with 8 bases aligning to TRBD2. After removal of 4 bases from V and 10 bases from J, the junction contained 7 bases not matched to a gene. The V gene's germline CDR1 is SGHNT and CDR2 YYREEE (reference sequence). CDR3 length: 13 residues. CDR3 in DNA: TGTGCCAGCAGCGTAGCGGGACCGGACGAGCAGTTCTTC. It is translated as CASSVAGPDEQFF. Drawing the rest from reference TRBV5-4 and TRBJ2-1, the complete variable domain is ETGVTQSPTHLIKTRGQQVTLRCSSQSGHNTVSWYQQALGQGPQFIFQYYREEENGRGNFPPRFSGLQFPNYSSELNVNALELDDSALYLCASSVAGPDEQFFGPGTRLTVL.